The 11 T cell receptor beta chains given below trace back to one sample, sequenced in a study of blood T cells in healthy people across ages. The use of a sample-barcoded 5' primer and a J-beta primer mix characterized a second PCR of 7 to 11 cycles. TCRdb re-analysed the 5' RACE reads in MiXCR, keeping a single row per CDR3 protein. The profile shows over 550,000 distinct CDR3 sequences, 25% to 30% of them singletons. Material for sequencing was blood. The receptors shown here come from a woman of 80 years or more in good health.

In this sample, this clonotype turned up a few times. The V and J genes are TRBV2 and TRBJ1-2; perhaps TRBD1 as D (5 bases). V lost 6 bases and J lost 8, with 16 bases in between. The CDR3 contains 13 residues. Germline V gene sequence: CDR1 SNHLY, CDR2 FYNNEI. CDR3 sequence: CASSPEVAGGYTF. Written as DNA, the CDR3 is TGTGCCAGCAGCCCTGAAGTAGCAGGGGGCTACACCTTC.

V usage is TRBV7-2 and J usage is TRBJ2-3, with TRBD1 matching over 11 bases. Germline assignment: CDR1 SGHTA and CDR2 FQGNSA. The CDR3 runs 16 residues. V lost 5 bases, J lost 5 bases, and 9 bases stayed unmatched. DNA of the CDR3: TGTGCCAGCAGCCCGTGGGACAGGGGGTTCGGAGATACGCAGTATTTT. Amino acid sequence: CASSPWDRGFGDTQYF.

This clonotype was found many times. CDR3 loop: CASSLSGFNEQFF. CDR3 sequence (DNA): TGCGCCAGCAGCTTATCGGGGTTTAATGAGCAGTTCTTC. The chain employs TRBV5-1 and TRBJ2-1; possible D gene TRBD2, 5 bases. The CDR3 is 13 residues long. V was clipped by 2 bases and J by 7 bases, with 10 bases between them. The germline V gene encodes CDR1 SGHRS and CDR2 YFSETQ.

This clonotype showed up just once. At one end, the junction sequence differs from germline, possibly due to a read error. This chain links TRBV12-3 or TRBV12-4 with TRBJ1-2; 7 bases map to TRBD1. This CDR3 has 15 amino acids. This CDR3 reads CANSFWDRANYGYTF. CDR3 in DNA: TGTGCCAACAGTTTCTGGGACAGAGCTAACTATGGCTACACCTTC.

The rearrangement uses TRBV4-2 and TRBJ1-2; D might be TRBD1 (5 bases). Germline lookup yields CDR1 LGHNA and CDR2 YNFKEQ. The CDR3 has 16 amino acids. Trimming stripped 3 bases from V and 6 bases from J, with 20 bases between. DNA of the CDR3: TGTGCCAGCAGCCAGTATGACCCCTCTTCAGGGAATGGCTACACCTTC. It specifies CASSQYDPSSGNGYTF.

The chain couples TRBV11-2 to TRBJ2-7; possibly TRBD2 for D (6 bases). This CDR3 spans 14 amino acids. Trimming shortened V by 2 bases and J by 6 bases, and 14 bases separated the two germline ends. Germline V gene sequence: CDR1 SGHAT, CDR2 FQNNGV. The DNA for the CDR3 is TGTGCCAGCAGCTTATGGGGGGTAGGCGCCGAGCAGTACTTC. Translated, it gives CASSLWGVGAEQYF. Filled out from reference TRBV11-2 and TRBJ2-7, the complete variable domain reads EAGVAQSPRYKIIEKRQSVAFWCNPISGHATLYWYQQILGQGPKLLIQFQNNGVVDDSQLPKDRFSAERLKGVDSTLKIQPAKLEDSAVYLCASSLWGVGAEQYFGPGTRLTVT.

This clonotype was seen many times. The chain has TRBV5-6 and TRBJ1-4; TRBD1 matches at 7 bases. V shed 4 bases, J shed 3 bases, and the junction held 9 bases outside the gene matches. Germline loops: CDR1 SGHDT, CDR2 YYEEEE. The CDR3 covers 16 residues. The CDR3 DNA reads as TGTGCCAGCAGCCATCGCAGGGGGACAGCTAATGAAAAACTGTTTTTT. Amino acids: CASSHRRGTANEKLFF.

The chain carries TRBV29-1 and TRBJ1-1; D remains unclear. The germline gives CDR1 SQVTM, CDR2 ANQGSEA. The CDR3 spans 12 residues. V was trimmed by 7 bases and J by 4 bases, leaving 13 bases between them. The CDR3 loop reads CSATYSITEAFF. The CDR3 DNA sequence: TGCAGCGCCACGTACAGTATCACTGAAGCTTTCTTT.

In its sample, this clonotype was seen many times. The V call is TRBV9, the J call TRBJ2-1; TRBD2 might be the D (6 bases). CDR1 is SGDLS and CDR2 is YYNGEE in the germline V gene. Trimming left V 0 bases short and J 9 bases short, with 16 bases between. The CDR3 contains 15 residues. The CDR3 nucleotides read TGTGCCAGCAGCGTAGCCGGGGGTATTGGTGGTGAGCAGTTCTTC. As protein: CASSVAGGIGGEQFF.

This clonotype has more than one count but fewer than ten. A much larger clone differs by one base, so this may be a read error. The chain joins TRBV24-1 to TRBJ2-5, with TRBD1 matching 7 bases. The J segment lost 4 bases and the V segment lost 4 bases, leaving 8 bases of the junction unmatched. Germline CDR1 is KGHDR and CDR2 is SFDVKD. The CDR3 spans 15 residues. The CDR3 loop is CATSDFRQGAETQYF. CDR3 nucleotide sequence: TGTGCCACCAGTGACTTCCGACAGGGCGCAGAGACCCAGTACTTC.

Regarding this clonotype: This may be a read error, as it is one base from a much larger clone. The DNA for the CDR3 is TGTGCCAGCAGCAAAGGGGGACAGGGGGCCGCAGGTACGCAGTATTTT. This gives the protein CASSKGGQGAAGTQYF. The genes are TRBV9 and TRBJ2-3; 12 bases fit TRBD1. Trimming cost V 4 bases and J 8 bases; bases outside gene matches: 11. The CDR3 sequence is 16 residues long. Looked up from germline, CDR1 is SGDLS and CDR2 is YYNGEE.